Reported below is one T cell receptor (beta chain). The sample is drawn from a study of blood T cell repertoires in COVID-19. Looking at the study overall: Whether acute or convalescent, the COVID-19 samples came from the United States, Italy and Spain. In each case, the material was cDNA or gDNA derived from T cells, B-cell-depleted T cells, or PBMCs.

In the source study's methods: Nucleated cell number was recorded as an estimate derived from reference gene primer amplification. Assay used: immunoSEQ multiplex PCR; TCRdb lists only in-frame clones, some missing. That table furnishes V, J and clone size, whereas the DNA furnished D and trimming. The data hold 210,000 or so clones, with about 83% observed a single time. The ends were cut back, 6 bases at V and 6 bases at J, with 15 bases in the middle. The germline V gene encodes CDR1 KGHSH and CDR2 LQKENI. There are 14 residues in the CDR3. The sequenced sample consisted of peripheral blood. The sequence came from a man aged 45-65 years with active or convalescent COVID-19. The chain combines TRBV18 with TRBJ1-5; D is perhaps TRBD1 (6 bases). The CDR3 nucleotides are TGTGCCAGCTCGCCGGGACCAGGGGCTCAGCCCCAGCATTTT. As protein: CASSPGPGAQPQHF.